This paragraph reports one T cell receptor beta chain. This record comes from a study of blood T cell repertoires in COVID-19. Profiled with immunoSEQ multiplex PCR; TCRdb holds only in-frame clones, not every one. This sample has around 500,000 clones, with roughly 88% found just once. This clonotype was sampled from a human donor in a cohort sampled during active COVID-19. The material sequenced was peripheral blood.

The CDR3 here is CASSTQGATNEKLFF. The CDR3 coding sequence is TGTGCCAGCAGTACACAAGGAGCAACTAATGAAAAACTGTTTTTT. V and J are TRBV27 and TRBJ1-4, with D unresolved. Germline CDR1 and CDR2: MNHEY and SMNVEV (reference sequence). CDR3 size: 15 residues. Trimming stripped 5 bases from V and 0 bases from J, with 10 bases between.